The 18 T cell receptor beta chains below were found in one sample sequenced in a study of control samples from healthy donors and cancer patients. Some clones are missing from TCRdb's copy, which holds only in-frame ones; the method was immunoSEQ multiplex PCR. This sample has roughly 200,000 clones; approximately 95% occur once, and the top ten carry over 1.3%. The sequenced sample consisted of blood. The receptors come from a man in his late teens or twenties in good health.

The genes are TRBV25-1 and TRBJ2-4; no clear D gene. V gave up 7 bases and J gave up 6 bases, with 13 bases separating them. CDR3 length: 13 residues. Germline V gene data show CDR1 as MGHDK and CDR2 as SYGVNS. The CDR3 region has the DNA TGTGCCAGCACCAACAGCACTACAAACATTCAGTACTTC. It specifies CASTNSTTNIQYF.

The chain links TRBV2 to TRBJ1-5, with a weak D call TRBD1 (6 bases). Germline V CDR1 and CDR2: SNHLY, FYNNEI. The CDR3 consists of 17 residues. Trimming removed 1 base from V and 9 bases from J, with 22 bases in between. The CDR3 loop is CASSEGSTPGAIWPQHF. The CDR3 DNA sequence: TGTGCCAGCAGTGAAGGATCGACGCCAGGGGCTATTTGGCCCCAGCATTTT.

The rearrangement uses TRBV24-1 and TRBJ2-2; unclear D gene. This CDR3 spans 15 amino acids. Germline loops: CDR1 KGHDR, CDR2 SFDVKD. V was pared by 5 bases and J by 5 bases, with 14 bases between. Written as DNA, the CDR3 is TGTGCCACCAGTGCCCTTGTTCCGGTTACCGGGGAGCTGTTTTTT. Amino acids: CATSALVPVTGELFF.

In the case of this clone: Sequence at one end of the junction differs from germline and may be a read error. V is TRBV10-1 and J is TRBJ1-2; possibly TRBD1 for D (5 bases). The CDR3 spans 9 residues. Looked up from germline, CDR1 is WNHNN and CDR2 is SYGVQD (reference sequence). The CDR3 loop is CARGDRPLF. The CDR3 DNA follows: TGCGCCAGGGGGGACCGTCCCCTATTC.

V gene TRBV29-1 combines with J gene TRBJ2-3; D is undetermined. Germline V gives CDR1 SQVTM, CDR2 ANQGSEA. V lost 4 bases and J lost 11, with 16 bases in between. The CDR3 is made up of 12 amino acids. The CDR3 reads CSVGPRDDVQYF. CDR3 nucleotide sequence: TGCAGCGTTGGTCCCCGCGACGATGTGCAGTATTTT.

The gene calls are TRBV29-1 and TRBJ1-2; D is ambiguous. With 5 bases removed from V and 1 base from J, the gap between germline ends came to 8 bases. Looked up from germline, CDR1 is SQVTM and CDR2 is ANQGSEA. This CDR3 is 12 amino acids long. CDR3 loop: CSVYEVNYGYTF. CDR3 DNA: TGCAGCGTTTACGAGGTTAACTATGGCTACACCTTC. Full variable domain (rest looked up from reference TRBV29-1 and TRBJ1-2): SAVISQKPSRDICQRGTSLTIQCQVDSQVTMMFWYRQQPGQSLTLIATANQGSEATYESGFVIDKFPISRPNLTFSTLTVSNMSPEDSSIYLCSVYEVNYGYTFGSGTRLTVV.

The CDR3 loop reads CATSKDTEAFF. CDR3 coding DNA: TGTGCCACCAGCAAGGACACTGAAGCTTTCTTT. The chain employs TRBV24-1 and TRBJ1-1; D unresolved. Between the trimmed V and J ends, which lost 7 bases and 3 bases, there was a span of 5 bases. Germline V gene sequence: CDR1 KGHDR, CDR2 SFDVKD. The CDR3 extends over 11 amino acids.

V usage is TRBV11-2 and J usage is TRBJ2-7; 9 nucleotides match TRBD1. J lost 4 bases, V lost 4 bases, and 11 bases had no gene match. Germline V gene data show CDR1 as SGHAT and CDR2 as FQNNGV. The CDR3 spans 16 residues. CDR3 loop: CASSSGSGTGSYEQYF. CDR3 coding DNA: TGTGCCAGCAGCTCCGGGTCGGGGACAGGGTCATACGAGCAGTACTTC.

The gene calls are TRBV5-1 and TRBJ2-1, with TRBD1 matching 8 bases. CDR1 is SGHRS and CDR2 is YFSETQ in the germline V gene. This CDR3 contains 14 residues. Germline trimming cut 1 base from V and 5 bases from J; bases unmatched to any gene: 2. The CDR3 sequence is CASSLMGQDNEQFF. DNA of the CDR3: TGCGCCAGCAGCTTGATGGGACAGGACAATGAGCAGTTCTTC. Complete variable domain (other parts from reference TRBV5-1 and TRBJ2-1): KAGVTQTPRYLIKTRGQQVTLSCSPISGHRSVSWYQQTPGQGLQFLFEYFSETQRNKGNFPGRFSGRQFSNSRSEMNVSTLELGDSALYLCASSLMGQDNEQFFGPGTRLTVL.

This chain uses TRBV18 with TRBJ1-1; 7 bases are a match to TRBD1. In germline, CDR1 is KGHSH, CDR2 LQKENI. Trimming took 3 bases from V and 3 from J; bases not matched to a gene: 4. CDR3 length: 14 amino acids. CDR3 DNA: TGTGCCAGCTCACCCTCTACAGGGGACACTGAAGCTTTCTTT. This translates into CASSPSTGDTEAFF.

V and J are TRBV10-3 and TRBJ2-1; 13 bases align to TRBD2. V lost 8 bases and J lost 7; bases outside the gene matches: 8. The V gene's germline CDR1 is ENHRY and CDR2 SYGVKD. This CDR3 region has 15 residues. The CDR3 DNA sequence: TGTGCCATCGGCCGGACTAGCGGGGGCCCAAATGAGCAGTTCTTC. Translating gives CAIGRTSGGPNEQFF.

This CDR3 is CASFPEGGSTGELFF. In DNA, the CDR3 is TGTGCCAGCTTTCCCGAGGGCGGGAGCACCGGGGAGCTGTTTTTT. This chain joins TRBV7-8 and TRBJ2-2; 7 nucleotides line up with TRBD2. The CDR3 runs to 15 residues. The V gene's germline CDR1 is SGHVS and CDR2 FQNEAQ. Germline trimming cut 8 bases from V and 4 bases from J; bases unmatched to any gene: 10. The full variable domain, with the rest looked up from reference TRBV7-8 and TRBJ2-2, is GAGVSQSPRYKVAKRGQDVALRCDPISGHVSLFWYQQALGQGPEFLTYFQNEAQLDKSGLPSDRFFAERPEGSVSTLKIQRTQQEDSAVYLCASFPEGGSTGELFFGEGSRLTVL.

J is TRBJ2-2 and V is TRBV7-2, with 13 bases identical to TRBD2. The germline V gene encodes CDR1 SGHTA and CDR2 FQGNSA. The CDR3 is 18 residues long. Trimming cost V 5 bases and J 6 bases; bases outside gene matches: 12. The chain's CDR3 is CASSTRDPTSGGAGELFF. In DNA form, the CDR3 reads TGTGCCAGCAGCACCCGAGACCCTACTAGCGGGGGGGCCGGGGAGCTGTTTTTT. The full variable domain, in which reference TRBV7-2 and TRBJ2-2 provide the parts outside the CDR3, is GAGVSQSPSNKVTEKGKDVELRCDPISGHTALYWYRQSLGQGLEFLIYFQGNSAPDKSGLPSDRFSAERTGGSVSTLTIQRTQQEDSAVYLCASSTRDPTSGGAGELFFGEGSRLTVL.

The chain is built from TRBV3-1 (or the pseudogene TRBV3-2) and TRBJ2-7; 9 positions match TRBD1. J lost 5 bases, V lost 0 bases, and 11 bases had no gene match. CDR1 is LGHDT, CDR2 YNNKEL, per germline (reference sequence). The CDR3 is 17 amino acids. The CDR3: CASSQEKPWDRAHEQYF. The CDR3 coding sequence is TGTGCCAGCAGCCAAGAAAAGCCTTGGGACAGGGCCCACGAGCAGTACTTC.

The chain uses TRBV25-1 and TRBJ2-3; 12 nucleotides match TRBD1. Germline CDR1 is MGHDK and CDR2 is SYGVNS. The CDR3 loop spans 18 amino acids. The V and J ends lost 6 bases and 3 bases, in that order; junction bases with no gene match: 13. CDR3 nucleotides: TGTGCCAGCAGAAATACCGGGACAGGGGGCGGGAGGACAGATACGCAGTATTTT. Its protein is CASRNTGTGGGRTDTQYF.

The chain carries TRBV18 and TRBJ2-3; D possibly corresponds to TRBD2 (6 bases). This CDR3 is built from 14 residues. CDR1 is KGHSH and CDR2 is LQKENI in the germline V gene. V was shortened by 6 bases and J by 2 bases, with 12 bases between the two germline ends. In DNA form, the CDR3 reads TGTGCCAGCTCGCCGCGGACTAACACAGATACGCAGTATTTT. Its translation is CASSPRTNTDTQYF.

The chain has TRBV24-1 and TRBJ2-5; the match to TRBD2 covers 7 bases. The CDR3 length is 16 residues. From germline, CDR1 is KGHDR and CDR2 SFDVKD. Trimming took 5 bases from V and 1 from J; bases not matched to a gene: 9. CDR3 DNA sequence: TGTGCCACCAGTGGGGGGGGACGGGACTCCCAAGAGACCCAGTACTTC. It encodes CATSGGGRDSQETQYF.

The chain combines TRBV4-1 with TRBJ1-5; 7 bases line up with TRBD1. From germline, CDR1 is MGHRA and CDR2 YSYEKL. The CDR3 covers 15 residues. After removal of 4 bases from V and 2 bases from J, the junction contained 5 bases not matched to a gene. CDR3 protein: CASSPDRAGNQPQHF. The CDR3 region has the DNA TGCGCCAGCAGCCCAGACAGGGCTGGCAATCAGCCCCAGCATTTT.